Sequencing of this TCR beta chain was carried out in a study of T cells after yellow fever vaccination. Each CDR3 protein gets one entry after TCRdb re-called the 5' RACE reads with MiXCR. The sample records some 300,000 distinct CDR3 sequences, less than 9.5% being singletons. This clonotype occurred many times. The material sequenced was PBMCs, taken roughly seven weeks after the first yellow fever vaccination. This receptor was identified in a man between 18 and 35 years old who received the YFV17D yellow fever vaccine.

The CDR3 DNA sequence: TGTGCCAGTAGTCCCGGGACAGCCAACACCGGGGAGCTGTTTTTT. It translates to CASSPGTANTGELFF. The V call is TRBV19, the J call TRBJ2-2; TRBD1 matches 7 bases. With V trimmed by 5 bases and J by 2 bases, 5 bases remained unmatched. CDR1 LNHDA and CDR2 SQIVND come from the germline V gene (reference sequence). The CDR3 totals 15 residues.